One and the same sample provided the 21 T cell receptor beta chains below, sequenced in a study of T cells in Graves' hyperthyroidism and ophthalmopathy. Template material for amplifying TCR beta CDR3 regions consisted of RNA transcripts. The HTBI set primed first-round TCR CDR3 RT-PCR. TCRdb reprocessed the multiplex PCR reads with MiXCR, giving one entry per CDR3 protein. Here the sample spans about 640,000 distinct CDR3 sequences, about 20% being singletons. Input material: blood. The receptors were sampled from a man aged 25 to 40 with Graves' ophthalmopathy.

The rearrangement joins TRBV9 to TRBJ1-6, with 11 bases aligning to TRBD1. Trimming removed 4 bases from V and 7 bases from J; junction bases left unmatched: 7. Germline values: CDR1 SGDLS, CDR2 YYNGEE. This CDR3 has 16 residues. CDR3 sequence: CASSLNGDRGNSPLHF. The CDR3 DNA reads TGTGCCAGCAGCCTAAATGGGGACAGGGGGAATTCACCCCTCCACTTT.

V and J are TRBV4-1 and TRBJ2-7; tentative D call: TRBD2 (5 bases). V was cut by 1 base and J by 1 base, with 11 bases left in between. The germline V gene encodes CDR1 MGHRA and CDR2 YSYEKL. This CDR3 comprises 15 residues. CDR3 sequence reads: CASSQVAGPSYEQYF. The DNA of the CDR3 is TGCGCCAGCAGCCAAGTGGCGGGTCCTTCCTACGAGCAGTACTTC.

This clonotype appeared a few times. The chain couples TRBV6-2 or TRBV6-3 to TRBJ1-2, with 7 bases fitting TRBD1. The trim removed 5 bases at V and 3 bases at J, leaving 12 bases unmatched. The CDR3 has 16 residues. The germline V gene has CDR1 MNHEY and CDR2 SVGEGT. CDR3 residues: CASSQPIKDRDYGYTF. The CDR3 DNA reads TGTGCCAGCAGTCAACCTATCAAAGACAGGGACTATGGCTACACCTTC.

This clonotype came up many times. The gene calls are TRBV7-2 and TRBJ1-5; D unresolved. This CDR3 contains 13 residues. Germline V gene lookup returns CDR1 SGHTA and CDR2 FQGNSA. V gave up 2 bases and J gave up 3 bases, with 5 bases separating them. As DNA, the CDR3 is TGTGCCAGCAGCTTACGACTCAATCAGCCCCAGCATTTT. It translates to CASSLRLNQPQHF.

This clonotype was counted at least ten times. The gene calls are TRBV28 and TRBJ2-3, with 11 nucleotides matching TRBD2. Germline V gene lookup returns CDR1 MDHEN and CDR2 SYDVKM. CDR3 length: 16 amino acids. V gave up 2 bases and J gave up 4 bases; unmatched junction bases: 5. The CDR3 loop is CASSLRASGRPDTQYF. The DNA of the CDR3 is TGTGCCAGCAGTTTAAGGGCTAGCGGGAGGCCAGATACGCAGTATTTT.

This clonotype was found many times. The chain couples TRBV5-1 to TRBJ1-1; no firm D call. V was trimmed by 0 bases and J by 1 base, leaving 4 bases between them. CDR3 length equals 13 residues. Per the germline V gene, CDR1 is SGHRS and CDR2 is YFSETQ. In nucleotides, the CDR3 is TGCGCCAGCAGCTTGGACTGGAACACTGAAGCTTTCTTT. Its protein product is CASSLDWNTEAFF.

The V call is TRBV7-9, the J call TRBJ2-7; unclear D gene. This CDR3 spans 15 amino acids. Trimming stripped 1 base from V and 0 bases from J, with 10 bases between. The germline V gene has CDR1 SEHNR and CDR2 FQNEAQ (reference sequence). The CDR3 DNA sequence: TGTGCCAGCAGCTTAGAAGATGGCGTCTCCTACGAGCAGTACTTC. Residues: CASSLEDGVSYEQYF.

This rearrangement joins TRBV12-3 or TRBV12-4 to TRBJ2-1; 12 bases match TRBD1. The trim removed 4 bases at V and 8 bases at J, leaving 9 bases unmatched. The CDR3 loop spans 16 amino acids. The CDR3 coding sequence is TGTGCCAGCAGTTATGTCACGGGACAGGGGGCTGATGAGCAGTTCTTC. This translates into CASSYVTGQGADEQFF.

This clonotype was counted many times. V and J are TRBV19 and TRBJ1-5; maybe TRBD1 (6 bases). Trimming stripped 3 bases from V and 5 bases from J, with 26 bases between. Germline V gene sequence: CDR1 LNHDA, CDR2 SQIVND (reference sequence). This CDR3 spans 19 amino acids. This chain's CDR3 is CASSMGWRGKREVDQPQHF. DNA for the CDR3: TGTGCCAGTAGTATGGGCTGGAGGGGGAAGAGGGAGGTGGATCAGCCCCAGCATTTT.

The chain uses TRBV19 and TRBJ2-7; tentatively, D is TRBD1 or TRBD2 (5 bases each). V lost 4 bases to trimming and J lost 1 base, with 17 bases between them. CDR3 size: 16 residues. Per germline, CDR1 LNHDA and CDR2 SQIVND (reference sequence). This CDR3 reads CASSKRRGSGSYEQYF. The CDR3 coding sequence is TGTGCCAGTAGTAAACGACGGGGCTCCGGTTCCTACGAGCAGTACTTC.

This clonotype was picked up a small number of times. V is TRBV6-5 and J is TRBJ1-1; the D gene is possibly TRBD1 (5 bases). Germline V gene lookup returns CDR1 MNHEY and CDR2 SVGAGI. The CDR3 totals 16 residues. V was shortened by 0 bases and J by 6 bases, with 17 bases between the two germline ends. DNA for the CDR3: TGTGCCAGCAGTTACTCGATTCTTGGGGGGGGGTCTGAAGCTTTCTTT. Translating gives CASSYSILGGGSEAFF.

This clonotype has at least ten counts. The CDR3 coding sequence is TGTGCCAGCAGCGCGTGGGCTATTTCCCTAAAGGGTTACAATGAGCAGTTCTTC. Its translation is CASSAWAISLKGYNEQFF. The J gene is TRBJ2-1, the V gene TRBV6-2 or TRBV6-3; no clear D gene. This CDR3 is 18 amino acids long. Germline values: CDR1 MNHEY, CDR2 SVGEGT. Trimming removed 6 bases from V and 4 bases from J, with 25 bases in between.

The sample holds a few counts of this clonotype. This chain joins TRBV4-1 and TRBJ2-1; a weak D match, TRBD2 (6 bases). V shed 2 bases and J shed 3 bases, with 14 bases lying between them. CDR1 and CDR2 from the germline V gene are MGHRA and YSYEKL. This CDR3 region has 16 residues. The CDR3 is CASSQPARDIYNEQFF. The DNA for the CDR3 is TGCGCCAGCAGCCAACCTGCGCGGGATATCTACAATGAGCAGTTCTTC.

The genes are TRBV2 and TRBJ2-7; TRBD1 might be the D (6 bases). Trimming removed 5 bases from V and 0 bases from J, with 11 bases in between. Looked up from germline, CDR1 is SNHLY and CDR2 is FYNNEI. This CDR3 has 14 amino acids. The CDR3 here is CASSHRAISYEQYF. The DNA of the CDR3 is TGTGCCAGCAGTCACAGGGCTATCTCCTACGAGCAGTACTTC. The variable domain in full, completed from reference TRBV2 and TRBJ2-7, reads EPEVTQTPSHQVTQMGQEVILRCVPISNHLYFYWYRQILGQKVEFLVSFYNNEISEKSEIFDDQFSVERPDGSNFTLKIRSTKLEDSAMYFCASSHRAISYEQYFGPGTRLTVT.

In its sample, this clonotype was seen many times. The chain recombines TRBV28 with TRBJ2-5, with 9 bases identical to TRBD1. After removal of 6 bases from V and 2 bases from J, the junction contained 7 bases not matched to a gene. Germline CDR1 is MDHEN and CDR2 is SYDVKM. This CDR3 comprises 15 residues. The chain's CDR3 is CASSPSTGGQETQYF. For the CDR3, the DNA is TGTGCCAGCAGCCCATCGACAGGGGGTCAAGAGACCCAGTACTTC.

This clonotype was seen a few times. The V and J genes are TRBV28 and TRBJ1-4, with 10 bases aligning to TRBD1. Losses at the gene ends were 5 bases for V and 7 bases for J; bases not matched to a gene: 4. CDR3 length: 14 residues. Germline V gives CDR1 MDHEN, CDR2 SYDVKM. The CDR3 loop reads CASSGTGVGEKLFF. CDR3 DNA sequence: TGTGCCAGCAGTGGGACAGGGGTGGGTGAAAAACTGTTTTTT. The full variable domain, with the rest looked up from reference TRBV28 and TRBJ1-4, is DVKVTQSSRYLVKRTGEKVFLECVQDMDHENMFWYRQDPGLGLRLIYFSYDVKMKEKGDIPEGYSVSREKKERFSLILESASTNQTSMYLCASSGTGVGEKLFFGSGTQLSVL.

This clonotype was recorded at least ten times. V gene TRBV28 combines with J gene TRBJ2-5, with D possibly being TRBD2 (6 bases). Trimming removed 6 bases from V and 5 bases from J, with 19 bases in between. Looked up from germline, CDR1 is MDHEN and CDR2 is SYDVKM. The CDR3 contains 15 residues. CDR3 loop: CASSSPGLQGETQYF. CDR3 DNA: TGTGCCAGCAGCTCCCCGGGACTTCAAGGGGAGACCCAGTACTTC.

This clonotype was observed many times. The CDR3 nucleotides are TGTGCCAGCAGCCCTACTAGCGGGAGCACCTACGAGCAGTACTTC. This encodes CASSPTSGSTYEQYF. The rearrangement links TRBV7-9 to TRBJ2-7; TRBD2 aligns across 11 bases. The CDR3 covers 15 residues. Germline CDR1 is SEHNR and CDR2 is FQNEAQ (reference sequence). J gave up 2 bases and V 5 bases, and 5 bases lay outside the gene matches.

This clonotype was recorded at least ten times. The chain uses TRBV11-2 and TRBJ2-1; tentatively, D is TRBD1 or TRBD2 (6 bases each). CDR1 SGHAT and CDR2 FQNNGV come from the germline V gene. The CDR3 spans 13 residues. Trimming stripped 5 bases from V and 5 bases from J, with 10 bases between. The CDR3 is CASSRGGNNEQFF. The CDR3 DNA reads as TGTGCCAGCAGCCGAGGGGGGAACAATGAGCAGTTCTTC. Using reference TRBV11-2 and TRBJ2-1 for the parts outside the CDR3, the full variable domain is EAGVAQSPRYKIIEKRQSVAFWCNPISGHATLYWYQQILGQGPKLLIQFQNNGVVDDSQLPKDRFSAERLKGVDSTLKIQPAKLEDSAVYLCASSRGGNNEQFFGPGTRLTVL.

This clonotype occurred a few times. The chain has TRBV6-2 or TRBV6-3 and TRBJ2-5; 12 positions agree with TRBD2. CDR1 MNHEY and CDR2 SVGEGT come from the germline V gene. CDR3 length: 17 amino acids. Losses at the gene ends were 2 bases for V and 5 bases for J; bases not matched to a gene: 9. As DNA, the CDR3 is TGTGCCAGCAGTTACCCGACTAGCGGGAGAGTTGGCGAGACCCAGTACTTC. Protein: CASSYPTSGRVGETQYF.

This rearrangement joins TRBV24-1 to TRBJ1-2; 8 bases fit TRBD1. The V segment lost 2 bases and the J segment 1 base; nucleotides outside the gene matches: 5. CDR1 and CDR2 (germline): KGHDR, SFDVKD. This CDR3 contains 16 residues. CDR3 sequence (DNA): TGTGCCACCAGTGATTCGGGACAGGCCATTAACTATGGCTACACCTTC. This gives the protein CATSDSGQAINYGYTF.